These 32 T cell receptor beta chains were sequenced from one sample in a study of Ad26.COV2.S vaccination and SARS-CoV-2 variants. As for treatment: over 15 received Ad26.COV2.S at low or high dose, single or two shots; roughly five received placebo; per-sample allocation not given. Samples were taken on day 63 after the first vaccine or placebo injection. Profiling relied on immunoSEQ multiplex PCR, and the TCRdb table lists in-frame clones only, not all of them. The profile shows roughly 700,000 clones, roughly nine tenths of them singletons. The sequencing used peripheral blood, collected in a trial of Ad26.COV2.S vaccine versus placebo. The receptor source for this set is a person aged 18-60 years who received the Ad26.COV2.S COVID-19 vaccine or a placebo.

The rearrangement links TRBV5-1 to TRBJ2-1; D is possibly TRBD2 (5 bases). The CDR3 consists of 11 residues. CDR1 and CDR2 from the germline V gene are SGHRS and YFSETQ. V was trimmed by 5 bases and J by 9 bases, leaving 9 bases between them. The chain's CDR3 is CASRGEGEQFF. In nucleotides, the CDR3 is TGCGCCAGCAGGGGAGAAGGTGAGCAGTTCTTC.

The chain joins TRBV5-1 to TRBJ1-4; D perhaps matches TRBD1 (6 bases). The CDR3 length is 14 residues. Looked up from germline, CDR1 is SGHRS and CDR2 is YFSETQ. The ends were cut back, 0 bases at V and 8 bases at J, with 11 bases in the middle. CDR3 in DNA: TGCGCCAGCAGCTTGGAACAGGGAAGAGAAAAACTGTTTTTT. Translated, it gives CASSLEQGREKLFF.

The chain combines TRBV11-2 with TRBJ2-1; the D is unclear. The germline V and J ends were trimmed by 5 bases and 9 bases, with 17 bases remaining between them. Looked up from germline, CDR1 is SGHAT and CDR2 is FQNNGV. This CDR3 region has 14 residues. Written as DNA, the CDR3 is TGTGCCAGCAGCCTTGTCTCCGGGTCGGCTGAGCAGTTCTTC. Amino acid sequence: CASSLVSGSAEQFF.

The V and J genes are TRBV20-1 and TRBJ2-5, with 11 bases identical to TRBD2. In germline, CDR1 is DFQATT, CDR2 SNEGSKA (reference sequence). The CDR3 contains 17 residues. Trimming at V came to 3 bases and at J to 5 bases, leaving 14 bases not matched to a gene. DNA for the CDR3: TGCAGTGCTAGTAGTCTAGCGGGAGGACGGGGAGGGGAGACCCAGTACTTC. Translating gives CSASSLAGGRGGETQYF.

The rearrangement links TRBV12-3 or TRBV12-4 to TRBJ2-7, with TRBD1 identical over 7 bases. The ends lost 7 bases at V and 2 bases at J; junction bases unmatched: 5. This CDR3 spans 13 amino acids. In nucleotides, the CDR3 is TGTGCCAGCACCCCGACAGGGACCTACGAGCAGTACTTC. Translation gives CASTPTGTYEQYF.

The chain has TRBV6-5 and TRBJ2-7, with D possibly TRBD2 on 6 matching bases. CDR1 is MNHEY and CDR2 is SVGAGI in the germline V gene. V shed 5 bases and J shed 6 bases, with 20 bases lying between them. CDR3 size: 15 residues. Written as DNA, the CDR3 is TGTGCCAGCAGTCCGCCGCGGGACCGGGCGGCCGAGCAGTACTTC. Translated: CASSPPRDRAAEQYF.

The chain combines TRBV5-4 with TRBJ2-2; D not resolved. The CDR3 consists of 15 residues. CDR1 is SGHNT and CDR2 is YYREEE in the germline V gene (reference sequence). Trimming left V 0 bases short and J 5 bases short, with 11 bases between. The CDR3 bases are TGTGCCAGCAGCTTGGACCTAGAACAAACCGGGGAGCTGTTTTTT. This codes for CASSLDLEQTGELFF.

V gene TRBV6-5 combines with J gene TRBJ2-2; D unresolved. Germline CDR1 reads MNHEY; CDR2 reads SVGAGI. This CDR3 region has 13 residues. Trimming cost V 6 bases and J 1 base, with 6 bases left between them. The CDR3 DNA reads TGTGCCAGCAGAAACAAGAACACCGGGGAGCTGTTTTTT. It specifies CASRNKNTGELFF.

This clone was detected only once. V gene TRBV3-1 (or the pseudogene TRBV3-2) combines with J gene TRBJ1-2, with 12 bases aligning to TRBD1. CDR1 and CDR2 from the germline V gene are LGHDT and YNNKEL (reference sequence). The junction had 7 bases not matched to a gene; V was cut back by 1 base and J by 4 bases. The CDR3 has 17 residues. The CDR3 is CASSQGGTGGFGYGYTF. The CDR3 DNA reads TGTGCCAGCAGCCAAGGAGGGACAGGGGGCTTTGGCTATGGCTACACCTTC.

The chain uses TRBV6-5 and TRBJ1-2; D is unresolved. CDR1 and CDR2 from the germline V gene are MNHEY and SVGAGI. The ends were cut back, 5 bases at V and 1 base at J, with 8 bases in the middle. The CDR3 contains 13 residues. In nucleotides, the CDR3 is TGTGCCAGCAGTCCCGACGATAACTATGGCTACACCTTC. This encodes CASSPDDNYGYTF.

The V and J genes are TRBV24-1 and TRBJ2-1; 15 bases line up with TRBD2. This CDR3 spans 16 amino acids. CDR1 and CDR2 from the germline V gene are KGHDR and SFDVKD. The V segment lost 1 base and the J segment 7 bases; nucleotides outside the gene matches: 1. CDR3 amino acids: CATSDFGTSGRNEQFF. The CDR3, as DNA: TGTGCCACCAGTGATTTCGGGACTAGCGGGAGGAATGAGCAGTTCTTC.

This clone came up a few times. V gene TRBV11-2 combines with J gene TRBJ2-1; 11 positions agree with TRBD2. CDR1 and CDR2 (germline): SGHAT, FQNNGV. The V gene end was trimmed by 5 bases and the J gene end by 10 bases; junction bases not matched to a gene: 10. This CDR3 comprises 15 residues. The CDR3 sequence: CASSRDGTSGGEQFF. In nucleotides, the CDR3 is TGTGCCAGCAGCCGTGACGGGACTAGCGGCGGGGAGCAGTTCTTC.

V is TRBV2 and J is TRBJ1-5; D not certain. Trimming cost V 4 bases and J 4 bases, with 11 bases left between them. The CDR3 has 14 amino acids. Germline assignment: CDR1 SNHLY and CDR2 FYNNEI. The DNA for the CDR3 is TGTGCCAGCAGTGTAAGGACGCGAAATCAGCCCCAGCATTTT. Translation gives CASSVRTRNQPQHF.

The gene calls are TRBV7-9 and TRBJ1-5; the D is unclear. V shed 3 bases and J shed 3 bases, with 12 bases lying between them. The CDR3 is 15 residues long. Looked up from germline, CDR1 is SEHNR and CDR2 is FQNEAQ (reference sequence). CDR3 protein: CASSFSGSDNQPQHF. Here the CDR3 DNA reads TGTGCCAGCAGCTTTAGTGGCAGCGACAATCAGCCCCAGCATTTT. Using reference TRBV7-9 and TRBJ1-5 for the parts outside the CDR3, the full variable domain is DTGVSQNPRHKITKRGQNVTFRCDPISEHNRLYWYRQTLGQGPEFLTYFQNEAQLEKSRLLSDRFSAERPKGSFSTLEIQRTEQGDSAMYLCASSFSGSDNQPQHFGDGTRLSIL.

The genes are TRBV27 and TRBJ2-1, with 8 bases lining up with TRBD1. With V trimmed by 4 bases and J by 7 bases, 3 bases remained unmatched. The CDR3 is 13 amino acids. In germline, CDR1 is MNHEY, CDR2 SMNVEV (reference sequence). CDR3 bases: TGTGCCAGCAGTTGGACAGGGCGGAATGAGCAGTTCTTC. Protein: CASSWTGRNEQFF.

J is TRBJ2-7 and V is TRBV4-3; perhaps D is TRBD1 or TRBD2 (5 bases each). V was pared by 4 bases and J by 6 bases, with 16 bases between. The CDR3 sequence is 14 residues long. Looked up from germline, CDR1 is LGHNA and CDR2 is YSLEER. The CDR3 protein is CASSPRATGREQYF. The CDR3 DNA reads as TGCGCCAGCAGCCCCCGGGCCACGGGGCGCGAGCAGTACTTC.

This chain uses TRBV6-5 with TRBJ2-2; D might be TRBD1 or TRBD2, each matching 5 bases. Trimming removed 8 bases at V and 2 bases at J, with 15 bases between. CDR1 and CDR2 from the germline V gene are MNHEY and SVGAGI. The CDR3 covers 15 residues. For the CDR3, the DNA is TGTGCCAGCGGGTCGGGGCGGGTCAACACCGGGGAGCTGTTTTTT. Amino acids: CASGSGRVNTGELFF.

This clone has only one observation. Other DNA variants within this sample encode the same CDR3. The V call is TRBV12-3 or TRBV12-4, the J call TRBJ2-5, with D possibly matching TRBD1 (5 bases). This CDR3 has 13 amino acids. The V and J ends lost 0 bases and 5 bases respectively, with 7 bases between them. The CDR3 nucleotides read TGTGCCAGCAGTTTAGCAGGGGCGGAGACCCAGTACTTC. Protein: CASSLAGAETQYF.

The chain links TRBV7-8 to TRBJ1-5, with a weak D call TRBD1 (6 bases). CDR3 length equals 17 residues. Trimming cost V 1 base and J 4 bases, with 17 bases left between them. Germline CDR1 and CDR2: SGHVS and FQNEAQ. CDR3 residues: CASSLGLGAGVNQPQHF. CDR3 DNA: TGTGCCAGCAGCTTAGGGTTAGGCGCAGGGGTAAATCAGCCCCAGCATTTT.

The chain employs TRBV2 and TRBJ2-7; no definite D call. V was trimmed by 2 bases and J by 4 bases, leaving 6 bases between them. This CDR3 is 12 amino acids long. Germline V lookup: CDR1 SNHLY, CDR2 FYNNEI. Here the CDR3 DNA reads TGTGCCAGCAGTGAAATGAGGTACGAGCAGTACTTC. Its translation: CASSEMRYEQYF.

The rearrangement joins TRBV18 to TRBJ2-1; D gene uncertain. The germline V gene encodes CDR1 KGHSH and CDR2 LQKENI. V lost 2 bases to trimming and J lost 9 bases, with 8 bases between them. This CDR3 is 12 amino acids long. In nucleotides, the CDR3 is TGTGCCAGCTCACCAGGAAGGGCTGAGCAGTTCTTC. It codes for CASSPGRAEQFF. Variable domain in full (rest from reference TRBV18 and TRBJ2-1): NAGVMQNPRHLVRRRGQEARLRCSPMKGHSHVYWYRQLPEEGLKFMVYLQKENIIDESGMPKERFSAEFPKEGPSILRIQQVVRGDSAAYFCASSPGRAEQFFGPGTRLTVL.

In DNA, the CDR3 is TGTGCCAGCAGCCAGGACGGGATGAACACTGAAGCTTTCTTT. Translation: CASSQDGMNTEAFF. The V and J genes are TRBV6-4 and TRBJ1-1; D uncertain. Between the trimmed V and J ends, which lost 6 bases and 0 bases, there was a span of 11 bases. This CDR3 is built from 14 residues. Germline V gene sequence: CDR1 MRHNA, CDR2 SNTAGT.

The chain links TRBV3-1 (or the pseudogene TRBV3-2) to TRBJ1-6; tentatively, D is TRBD1 (5 bases). V was trimmed by 6 bases and J by 1 base, leaving 25 bases between them. The CDR3 loop spans 20 amino acids. Germline V CDR1 and CDR2: LGHDT, YNNKEL (reference sequence). This CDR3 reads CASRLTTDPVSRSYNSPLHF. The CDR3, as DNA: TGTGCCAGCAGGCTAACGACAGACCCAGTCTCAAGGTCCTATAATTCACCCCTCCACTTT.

The CDR3 nucleotides are TGCGCCAGCAGCTTGCCACTAGCGGGTTACACCGGGGAGCTGTTTTTT. Protein sequence: CASSLPLAGYTGELFF. The chain is built from TRBV5-1 and TRBJ2-2; 9 bases line up with TRBD2. CDR1 SGHRS and CDR2 YFSETQ come from the germline V gene. V trimming: 1 base; J trimming: 3 bases; junction bases outside the gene matches: 4. The CDR3 loop spans 16 amino acids.

The chain joins TRBV24-1 to TRBJ2-3; 9 bases are a match to TRBD1. This CDR3 is built from 15 residues. The V gene end was trimmed by 6 bases and the J gene end by 4 bases; junction bases not matched to a gene: 7. CDR1 is KGHDR, CDR2 SFDVKD, per germline. The CDR3 DNA reads as TGTGCCACCAGTTCAGACAGGGGGTTGTCAGATACGCAGTATTTT. Its protein is CATSSDRGLSDTQYF.

The chain is built from TRBV7-2 and TRBJ2-7; no definite D call. This CDR3 region has 13 residues. V gave up 1 base and J gave up 2 bases, with 6 bases separating them. From germline, CDR1 is SGHTA and CDR2 FQGNSA. CDR3 in DNA: TGTGCCAGCAGCTTAGGGGTTGCCTACGAGCAGTACTTC. Protein product: CASSLGVAYEQYF.

Here the CDR3 reads CASSLAASTSGSDYNEQFF. The CDR3 nucleotides read TGTGCCAGCAGCTTAGCGGCCTCTACTAGCGGGAGCGATTACAATGAGCAGTTCTTC. The V and J genes are TRBV7-9 and TRBJ2-1, with 11 bases fitting TRBD2. V was pared by 0 bases and J by 4 bases, with 11 bases of the junction left unmatched. The CDR3 totals 19 residues. CDR1 and CDR2 (germline): SEHNR, FQNEAQ (reference sequence).

The V gene is TRBV5-1, the J gene TRBJ2-3; 14 bases match TRBD2. The V and J ends lost 1 base and 3 bases, in that order; junction bases with no gene match: 4. Per germline, CDR1 SGHRS and CDR2 YFSETQ. The CDR3 spans 17 residues. CDR3 bases: TGCGCCAGCAGCTTGAGTGGGACTAGCGGGAGAACAGATACGCAGTATTTT. It is translated as CASSLSGTSGRTDTQYF.

This clone was detected once. The CDR3 loop reads CASSLGLAGLTGELFF. DNA of the CDR3: TGCGCCAGCAGCTTAGGACTAGCGGGATTGACCGGGGAGCTGTTTTTT. The chain joins TRBV5-1 to TRBJ2-2; 12 positions agree with TRBD2. V was clipped by 2 bases and J by 5 bases; unmatched bases: 4. The CDR3 sequence is 16 residues long. Per the germline V gene, CDR1 is SGHRS and CDR2 is YFSETQ.

This clone was picked up a small number of times. The chain joins TRBV10-1 to TRBJ1-1, with no clear D. The CDR3 covers 8 residues. Germline loops: CDR1 WNHNN, CDR2 SYGVQD (reference sequence). Trimming removed 10 bases at V and 10 bases at J, with 7 bases between. CDR3 coding DNA: TGCGCCACCTGCTTAGCTTTCTTT. As protein: CATCLAFF.

This clone occurred once. V usage is TRBV5-4 and J usage is TRBJ1-6, with no clear D. The V and J ends lost 0 bases and 7 bases respectively, with 5 bases between them. The CDR3 has 13 residues. Germline V lookup: CDR1 SGHNT, CDR2 YYREEE (reference sequence). The CDR3 loop is CASSLARNSPLHF. The CDR3, as DNA: TGTGCCAGCAGCTTGGCAAGGAATTCACCCCTCCACTTT. Full variable domain (rest looked up from reference TRBV5-4 and TRBJ1-6): ETGVTQSPTHLIKTRGQQVTLRCSSQSGHNTVSWYQQALGQGPQFIFQYYREEENGRGNFPPRFSGLQFPNYSSELNVNALELDDSALYLCASSLARNSPLHFGNGTRLTVT.

V and J are TRBV5-4 and TRBJ1-6; TRBD1 matches 7 bases. Germline values: CDR1 SGHNT, CDR2 YYREEE (reference sequence). The V segment lost 4 bases and the J segment 6 bases; nucleotides outside the gene matches: 4. The CDR3 runs to 14 residues. CDR3 coding DNA: TGTGCCAGCAGCCCGGGACAGCCTAATTCACCCCTCCACTTT. This encodes CASSPGQPNSPLHF.